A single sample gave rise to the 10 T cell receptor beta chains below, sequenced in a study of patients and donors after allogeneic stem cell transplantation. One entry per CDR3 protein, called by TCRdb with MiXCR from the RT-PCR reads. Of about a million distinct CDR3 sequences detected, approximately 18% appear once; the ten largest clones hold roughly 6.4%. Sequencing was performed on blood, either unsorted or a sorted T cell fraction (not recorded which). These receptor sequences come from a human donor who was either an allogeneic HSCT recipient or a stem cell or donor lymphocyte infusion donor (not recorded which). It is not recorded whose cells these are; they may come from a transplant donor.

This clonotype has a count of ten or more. This CDR3 reads CASSLLGEETQYF. The CDR3 nucleotides are TGCGCCAGCAGCTTGCTGGGAGAGGAGACCCAGTACTTC. The J gene is TRBJ2-5, the V gene TRBV5-1, with a weak D call TRBD2 (5 bases). V lost 1 base, J lost 5 bases, and 9 bases lay in between. Per the germline V gene, CDR1 is SGHRS and CDR2 is YFSETQ. The CDR3 covers 13 residues.

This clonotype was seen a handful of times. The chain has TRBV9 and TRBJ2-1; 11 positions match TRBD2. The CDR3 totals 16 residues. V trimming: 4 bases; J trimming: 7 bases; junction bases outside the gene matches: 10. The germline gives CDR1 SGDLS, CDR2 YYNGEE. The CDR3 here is CASSRSGTSGDNEQFF. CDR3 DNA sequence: TGTGCCAGCAGCAGATCCGGGACTAGCGGAGATAATGAGCAGTTCTTC.

The CDR3 DNA reads TGTGCTAGTGGTTTGTCCTTCTCTACCGGGACATGGAACACTGAAGCTTTCTTT. It encodes CASGLSFSTGTWNTEAFF. The chain couples TRBV12-5 to TRBJ1-1; the D gene is possibly TRBD1 (6 bases). The length of the CDR3 is 18 residues. The V and J ends lost 2 bases and 1 base respectively, with 20 bases between them. CDR1 and CDR2 (germline): LGHNT, FRNRAP.

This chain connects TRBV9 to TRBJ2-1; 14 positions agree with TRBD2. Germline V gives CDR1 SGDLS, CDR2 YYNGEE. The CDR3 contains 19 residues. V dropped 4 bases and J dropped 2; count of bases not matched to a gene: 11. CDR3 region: CASSPPGLAGASTYNEQFF. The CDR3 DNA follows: TGTGCCAGCAGCCCACCGGGACTAGCGGGAGCTTCGACCTACAATGAGCAGTTCTTC. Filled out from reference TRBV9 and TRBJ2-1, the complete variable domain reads DSGVTQTPKHLITATGQRVTLRCSPRSGDLSVYWYQQSLDQGLQFLIQYYNGEERAKGNILERFSAQQFPDLHSELNLSSLELGDSALYFCASSPPGLAGASTYNEQFFGPGTRLTVL.

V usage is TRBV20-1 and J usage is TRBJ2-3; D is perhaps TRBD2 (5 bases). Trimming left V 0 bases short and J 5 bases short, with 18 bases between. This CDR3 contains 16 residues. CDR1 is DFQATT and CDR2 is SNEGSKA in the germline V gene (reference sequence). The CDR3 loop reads CSARDLRTLALDTQYF. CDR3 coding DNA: TGCAGTGCTAGAGATCTCAGGACTTTGGCCCTAGATACGCAGTATTTT.

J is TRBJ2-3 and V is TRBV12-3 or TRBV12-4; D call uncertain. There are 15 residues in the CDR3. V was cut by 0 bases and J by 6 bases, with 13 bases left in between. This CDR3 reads CASSLARHLPDTQYF. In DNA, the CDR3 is TGTGCCAGCAGTTTAGCGAGACATCTTCCCGATACGCAGTATTTT.

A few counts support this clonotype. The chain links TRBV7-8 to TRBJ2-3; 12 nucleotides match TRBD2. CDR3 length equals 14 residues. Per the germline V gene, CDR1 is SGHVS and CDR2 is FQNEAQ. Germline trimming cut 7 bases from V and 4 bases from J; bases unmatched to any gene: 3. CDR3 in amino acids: CASIGTSGPDTQYF. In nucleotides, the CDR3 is TGTGCCAGCATCGGGACTAGCGGGCCAGATACGCAGTATTTT. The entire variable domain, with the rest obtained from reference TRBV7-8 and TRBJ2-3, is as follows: GAGVSQSPRYKVAKRGQDVALRCDPISGHVSLFWYQQALGQGPEFLTYFQNEAQLDKSGLPSDRFFAERPEGSVSTLKIQRTQQEDSAVYLCASIGTSGPDTQYFGPGTRLTVL.

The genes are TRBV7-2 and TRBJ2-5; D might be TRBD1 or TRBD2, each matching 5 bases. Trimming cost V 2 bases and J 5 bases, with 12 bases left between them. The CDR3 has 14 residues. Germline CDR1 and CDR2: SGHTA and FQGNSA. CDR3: CASSLSGTSETQYF. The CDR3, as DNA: TGTGCCAGCAGCTTATCGGGGACCTCGGAGACCCAGTACTTC.

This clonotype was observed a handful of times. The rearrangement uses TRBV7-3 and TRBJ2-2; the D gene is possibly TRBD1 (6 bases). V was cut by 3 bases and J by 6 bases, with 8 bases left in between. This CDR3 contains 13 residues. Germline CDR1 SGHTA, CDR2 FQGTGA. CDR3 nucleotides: TGTGCCAGCAGCTTTACAGGGTCCGGGGAGCTGTTTTTT. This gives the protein CASSFTGSGELFF.

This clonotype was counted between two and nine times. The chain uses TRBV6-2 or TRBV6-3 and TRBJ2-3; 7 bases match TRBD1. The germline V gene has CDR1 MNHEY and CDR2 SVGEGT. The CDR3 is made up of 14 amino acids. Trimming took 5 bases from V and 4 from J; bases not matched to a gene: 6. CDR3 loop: CASSVGTVSDTQYF. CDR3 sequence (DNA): TGTGCCAGCAGTGTGGGGACAGTCTCAGATACGCAGTATTTT.